This T cell receptor (beta chain) came from a study of blood T cell repertoires in COVID-19 (TCRdb year 2020). For context, the study as a whole: The collaborator samples originated in the United States, Italy and Spain and spanned the acute and convalescent phases of COVID-19. The prospective study material was composed of cDNA or gDNA derived from T cells, B-cell-depleted T cells, or PBMCs. Deeply sampled blood TCRbeta repertoires from subjects exposed to, actively infected with, or recovered from COVID-19 were included in the dataset. The repertoires were released in a freely available public database intended as a resource for research on the immune response to SARS-CoV-2. Samples were obtained from the ongoing ImmuneRACE study (first 160 participants) and from some 1,200 subjects provided by 6 global collaborators. A de-identified subject ID, COVID-19 status, age in years and sex were almost always included in the sample metadata. Where available, HLA class I and class II types were obtained from metadata supplied by the sample provider rather than from assay-based typing.

The immunoSEQ Assay, a bias-controlled multiplex PCR, was used to amplify TCRbeta CDR3 regions from genomic DNA. The paper's data handling went like this. The number of nucleated cells in each sample was estimated by amplification of reference gene primers within the assay. To quantify the absolute abundance of each unique TCRbeta CDR3 rearrangement, sequence reads were collapsed and filtered. Productive Simpson clonality was computed per sample as the square root of Simpson's diversity index over productive rearrangements. Not all clones reach the TCRdb copy of this immuneACCESS table, which keeps in-frame sequences only. Checked studies attribute under half of the gap to unresolved V genes and leave the rest unexplained. That table furnishes V, J and clone size, whereas the DNA furnished D and trimming. The sample includes some 200,000 clones, with around four fifths observed a single time. The ten largest clonotypes hold roughly 6.6% of the sample.

The germline V gene (reference sequence) specifies SEHNR as CDR1 and FQNEAQ as CDR2. Germline trimming: 5 bases from V, 4 bases from J; junction bases outside gene matches: 6. The CDR3 starts with the cysteine, ends with the phenylalanine, and has 15 residues. Left in the record is the CDR3 DNA by itself, 45 bases read in frame from the first base. Comments on this clone: The specificity of this receptor is unknown. No much larger clone is present one base from it, and per-base qualities are unavailable.

General study outcomes and caveats: The quantity of clinical and demographic metadata differed by source and by participant and was supplied without curation.

The collaborating institutions used their own protocols to collect whole blood in K2EDTA tubes. Collaborator samples were shipped for TCRbeta analysis as frozen whole blood, isolated PBMCs, or DNA extracted from either sample type. Sequences were obtained from peripheral blood. The sequence was collected from a woman aged 35 to 49 with acute or convalescent COVID-19. The chain is assembled from TRBV7-9 and TRBJ2-3, with 10 bases matching TRBD2. The sequence in DNA is TGTGCCAGCAGCCCTAGCGGGAGCGGCGCAGATACGCAGTATTTT. It translates as CASSPSGSGADTQYF. The variable domain in full, with residues beyond the CDR3 obtained from the reference TRBV7-9 and TRBJ2-3 genes, is DTGVSQNPRHKITKRGQNVTFRCDPISEHNRLYWYRQTLGQGPEFLTYFQNEAQLEKSRLLSDRFSAERPKGSFSTLEIQRTEQGDSAMYLCASSPSGSGADTQYFGPGTRLTVL.